This entry lists 5 T cell receptor beta chains sequenced from one sample in a study of cytomegalovirus exposure and HLA in healthy donors. The PCR ran on 60 Vbeta and 13 Jbeta primers. This table comes from immunoSEQ multiplex PCR, and its TCRdb copy is limited to in-frame clones, with some not included. Seen here are 150,000 to 200,000 clones, roughly four fifths observed once, and the top ten hold 1.6%. Material for sequencing was PBMCs. The origin of the receptors is a man aged 50-59 years in good health and CMV-seronegative.

The chain recombines TRBV7-8 with TRBJ2-2; D remains ambiguous. Germline V gives CDR1 SGHVS, CDR2 FQNEAQ. This CDR3 spans 14 amino acids. V was pared by 4 bases and J by 2 bases, with 8 bases between. In nucleotides, the CDR3 is TGTGCCAGCAGCTCCACTATCAACACCGGGGAGCTGTTTTTT. It codes for CASSSTINTGELFF.

The chain employs TRBV9 and TRBJ2-4; a weak D match, TRBD2 (6 bases). The V end lost 0 bases, the J end lost 7 bases, and 17 bases lay between the germline ends. Per germline, CDR1 SGDLS and CDR2 YYNGEE. CDR3 length equals 16 residues. The CDR3 region has the DNA TGTGCCAGCAGCGTAGAAGGAGGGGCAGTCCGGAACATTCAGTACTTC. Translated, it gives CASSVEGGAVRNIQYF.

The chain employs TRBV6-5 and TRBJ2-1; 12 nucleotides match TRBD2. The CDR3 is 15 residues long. Germline CDR1 reads MNHEY; CDR2 reads SVGAGI. J gave up 6 bases and V 4 bases, and 4 bases lay outside the gene matches. For the CDR3, the DNA is TGTGCCAGCAGTTCCCTAGCGGGGGGGCTCAATGAGCAGTTCTTC. Amino acid sequence: CASSSLAGGLNEQFF.

A remark on this clone: A read error may account for a junction end that differs from germline. This rearrangement joins TRBV7-7 to TRBJ2-5, with no clear D. The germline gives CDR1 SSHAT, CDR2 FNYEAQ (reference sequence). This CDR3 has 12 residues. Written as DNA, the CDR3 is TGTGCTAGCAGCCCGTTCCAAGAGACCCAGTACTTC. Its protein product is CASSPFQETQYF. Supplemented by reference TRBV7-7 and TRBJ2-5, the full variable domain reads GAGVSQSPRYKVTKRGQDVTLRCDPISSHATLYWYQQALGQGPEFLTYFNYEAQPDKSGLPSDRFSAERPEGSISTLTIQRTEQRDSAMYRCASSPFQETQYFGPGTRLLVL.

The chain employs TRBV6-5 and TRBJ1-2; D unclear. The ends were cut back, 7 bases at V and 2 bases at J, with 14 bases in the middle. Germline V gene sequence: CDR1 MNHEY, CDR2 SVGAGI. This CDR3 is built from 14 residues. DNA for the CDR3: TGTGCCAGCAATAGAGCCGGAGGAAACTATGGCTACACCTTC. Translated, it gives CASNRAGGNYGYTF.